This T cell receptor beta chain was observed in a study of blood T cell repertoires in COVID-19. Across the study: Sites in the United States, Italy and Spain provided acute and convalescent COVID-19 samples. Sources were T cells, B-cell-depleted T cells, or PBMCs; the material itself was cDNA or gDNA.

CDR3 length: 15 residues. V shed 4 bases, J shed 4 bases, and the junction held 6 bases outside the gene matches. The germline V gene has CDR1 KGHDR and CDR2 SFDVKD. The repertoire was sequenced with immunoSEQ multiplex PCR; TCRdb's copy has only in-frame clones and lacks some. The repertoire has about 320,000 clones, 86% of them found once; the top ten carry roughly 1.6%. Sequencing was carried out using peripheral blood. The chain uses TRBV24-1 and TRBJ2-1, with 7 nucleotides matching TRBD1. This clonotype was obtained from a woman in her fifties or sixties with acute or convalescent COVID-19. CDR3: CATSETGTVYNEQFF. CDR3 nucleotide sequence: TGTGCCACCAGTGAAACCGGGACAGTTTACAATGAGCAGTTCTTC.